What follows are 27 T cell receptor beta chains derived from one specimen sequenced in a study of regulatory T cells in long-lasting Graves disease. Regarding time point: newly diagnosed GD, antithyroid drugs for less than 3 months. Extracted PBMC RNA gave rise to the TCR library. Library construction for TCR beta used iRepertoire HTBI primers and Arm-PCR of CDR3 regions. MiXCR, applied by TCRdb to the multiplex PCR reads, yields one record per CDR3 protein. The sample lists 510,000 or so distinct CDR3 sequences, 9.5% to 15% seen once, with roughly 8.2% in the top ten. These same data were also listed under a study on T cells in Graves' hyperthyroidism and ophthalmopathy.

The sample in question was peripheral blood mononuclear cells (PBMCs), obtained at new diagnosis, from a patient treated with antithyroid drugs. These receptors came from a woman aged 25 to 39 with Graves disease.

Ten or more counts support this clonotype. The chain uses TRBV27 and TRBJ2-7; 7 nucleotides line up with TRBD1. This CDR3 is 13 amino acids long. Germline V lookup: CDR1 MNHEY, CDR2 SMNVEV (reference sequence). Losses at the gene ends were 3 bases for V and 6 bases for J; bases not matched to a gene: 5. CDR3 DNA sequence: TGTGCCAGCAGTTTTGCCAGGGGGTTCGAGCAGTACTTC. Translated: CASSFARGFEQYF.

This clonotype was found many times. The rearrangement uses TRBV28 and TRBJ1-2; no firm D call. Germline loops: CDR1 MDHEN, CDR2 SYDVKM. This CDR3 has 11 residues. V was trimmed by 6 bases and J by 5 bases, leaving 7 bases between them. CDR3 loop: CASRESYGYTF. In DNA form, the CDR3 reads TGTGCCAGCAGAGAGTCTTATGGCTACACCTTC.

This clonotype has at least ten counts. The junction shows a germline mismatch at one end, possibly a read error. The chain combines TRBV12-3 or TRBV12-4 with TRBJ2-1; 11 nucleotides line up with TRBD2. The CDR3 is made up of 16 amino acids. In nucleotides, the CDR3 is TGTGTCAGCAAGGGGGGGGGGACTAGCGGCTACAATGAGCAGTTCTTC. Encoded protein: CVSKGGGTSGYNEQFF.

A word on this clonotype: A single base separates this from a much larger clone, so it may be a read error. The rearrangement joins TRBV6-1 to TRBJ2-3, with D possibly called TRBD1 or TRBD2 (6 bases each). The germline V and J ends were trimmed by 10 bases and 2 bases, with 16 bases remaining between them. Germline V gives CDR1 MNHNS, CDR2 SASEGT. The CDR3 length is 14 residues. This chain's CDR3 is CATRQARDTDTQYF. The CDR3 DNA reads TGTGCCACCCGACAGGCGCGGGACACAGATACGCAGTATTTT.

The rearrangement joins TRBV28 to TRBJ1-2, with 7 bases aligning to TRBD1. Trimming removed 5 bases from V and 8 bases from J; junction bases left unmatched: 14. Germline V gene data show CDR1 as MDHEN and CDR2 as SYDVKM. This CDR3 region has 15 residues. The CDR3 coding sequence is TGTGCCAGCAGTACCCGGACAGGATCCTCGGGGGGCTACACCTTC. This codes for CASSTRTGSSGGYTF.

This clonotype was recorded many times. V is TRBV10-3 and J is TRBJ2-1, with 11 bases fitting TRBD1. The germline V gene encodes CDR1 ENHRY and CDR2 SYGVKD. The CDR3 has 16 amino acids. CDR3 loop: CATQTRTGGAYNEQFF. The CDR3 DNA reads TGTGCAACTCAAACAAGGACAGGGGGCGCCTACAATGAGCAGTTCTTC.

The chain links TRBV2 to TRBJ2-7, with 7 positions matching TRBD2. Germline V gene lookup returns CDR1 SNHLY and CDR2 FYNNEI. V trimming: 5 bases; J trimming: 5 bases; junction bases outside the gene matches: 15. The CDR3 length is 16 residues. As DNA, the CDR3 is TGTGCCAGCAGTATTATCGGGGGGACGGCTAAGGACGAGCAGTACTTC. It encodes CASSIIGGTAKDEQYF.

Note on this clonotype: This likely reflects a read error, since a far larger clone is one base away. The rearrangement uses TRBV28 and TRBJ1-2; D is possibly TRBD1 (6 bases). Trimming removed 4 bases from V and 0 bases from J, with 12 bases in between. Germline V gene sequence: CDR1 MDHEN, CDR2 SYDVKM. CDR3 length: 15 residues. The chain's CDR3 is CASSSQGRANYGYTF. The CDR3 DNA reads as TGTGCCAGCAGTTCACAGGGTCGAGCTAACTATGGCTACACCTTC.

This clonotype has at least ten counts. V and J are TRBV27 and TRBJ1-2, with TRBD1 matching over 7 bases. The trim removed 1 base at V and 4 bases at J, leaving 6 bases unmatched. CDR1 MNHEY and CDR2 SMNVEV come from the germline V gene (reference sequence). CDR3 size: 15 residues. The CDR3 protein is CASSLWPGQRYGYTF. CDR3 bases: TGTGCCAGCAGTTTATGGCCGGGACAGCGCTATGGCTACACCTTC.

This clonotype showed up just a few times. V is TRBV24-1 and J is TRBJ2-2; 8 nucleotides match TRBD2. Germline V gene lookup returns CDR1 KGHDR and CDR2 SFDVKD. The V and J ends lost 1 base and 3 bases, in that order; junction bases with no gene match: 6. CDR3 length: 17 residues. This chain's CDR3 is CATSDFGAGGDTGELFF. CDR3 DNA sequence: TGTGCCACCAGTGATTTCGGGGCGGGAGGTGACACCGGGGAGCTGTTTTTT.

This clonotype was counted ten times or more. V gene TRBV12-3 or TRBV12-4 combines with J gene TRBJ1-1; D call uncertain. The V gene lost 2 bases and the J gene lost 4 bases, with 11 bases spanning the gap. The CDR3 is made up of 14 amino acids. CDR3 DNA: TGTGCCAGCAGTTTACAGAGGGCGGGCACTGAAGCTTTCTTT. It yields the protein CASSLQRAGTEAFF.

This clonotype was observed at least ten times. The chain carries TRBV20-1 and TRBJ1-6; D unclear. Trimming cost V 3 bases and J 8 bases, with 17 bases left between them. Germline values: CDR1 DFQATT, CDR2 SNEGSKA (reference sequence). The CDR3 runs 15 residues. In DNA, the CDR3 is TGCAGTGCTAGTCCAACGTCAACTCGGGATTCACCCCTCCACTTT. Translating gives CSASPTSTRDSPLHF.

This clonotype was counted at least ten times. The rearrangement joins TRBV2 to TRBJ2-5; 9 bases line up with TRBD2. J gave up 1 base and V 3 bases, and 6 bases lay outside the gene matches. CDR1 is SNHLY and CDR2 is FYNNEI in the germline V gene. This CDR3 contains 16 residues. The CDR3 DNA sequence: TGTGCCAGCAGTGACTCTAGCGGGAAGTTCCAAGAGACCCAGTACTTC. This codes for CASSDSSGKFQETQYF. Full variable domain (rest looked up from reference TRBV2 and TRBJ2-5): EPEVTQTPSHQVTQMGQEVILRCVPISNHLYFYWYRQILGQKVEFLVSFYNNEISEKSEIFDDQFSVERPDGSNFTLKIRSTKLEDSAMYFCASSDSSGKFQETQYFGPGTRLLVL.

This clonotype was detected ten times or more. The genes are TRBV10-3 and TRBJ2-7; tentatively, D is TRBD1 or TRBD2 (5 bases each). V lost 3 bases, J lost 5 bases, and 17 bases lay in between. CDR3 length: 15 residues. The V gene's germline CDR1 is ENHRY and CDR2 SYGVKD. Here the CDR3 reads CAISDPGRYPDEQYF. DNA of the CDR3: TGTGCCATCAGTGACCCGGGACGATATCCGGACGAGCAGTACTTC.

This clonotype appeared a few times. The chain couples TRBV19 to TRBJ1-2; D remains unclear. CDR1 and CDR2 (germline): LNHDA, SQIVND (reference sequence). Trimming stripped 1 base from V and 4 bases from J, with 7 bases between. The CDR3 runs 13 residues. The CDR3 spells CASSIGQIYGYTF. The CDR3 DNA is TGTGCCAGTAGTATAGGACAAATCTATGGCTACACCTTC. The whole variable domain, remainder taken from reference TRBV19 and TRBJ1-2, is DGGITQSPKYLFRKEGQNVTLSCEQNLNHDAMYWYRQDPGQGLRLIYYSQIVNDFQKGDIAEGYSVSREKKESFPLTVTSAQKNPTAFYLCASSIGQIYGYTFGSGTRLTVV.

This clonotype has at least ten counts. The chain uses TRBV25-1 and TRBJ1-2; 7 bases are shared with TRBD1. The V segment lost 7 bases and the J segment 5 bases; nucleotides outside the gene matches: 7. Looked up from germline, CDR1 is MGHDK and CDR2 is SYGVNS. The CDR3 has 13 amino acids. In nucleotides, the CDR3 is TGTGCCAGCACCCCGACAGGGTGGTATGGCTACACCTTC. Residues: CASTPTGWYGYTF.

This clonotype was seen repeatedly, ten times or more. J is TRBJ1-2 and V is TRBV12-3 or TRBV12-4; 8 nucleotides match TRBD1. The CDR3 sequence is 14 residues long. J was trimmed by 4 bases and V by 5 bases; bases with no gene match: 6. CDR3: CASSTGTGGYGYTF. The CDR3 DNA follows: TGTGCCAGCAGTACCGGGACAGGAGGCTATGGCTACACCTTC.

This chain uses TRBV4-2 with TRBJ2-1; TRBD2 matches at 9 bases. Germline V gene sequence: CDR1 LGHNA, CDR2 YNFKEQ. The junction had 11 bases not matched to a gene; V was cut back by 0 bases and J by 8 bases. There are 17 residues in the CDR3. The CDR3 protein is CASSQDLGGRAIYEQFF. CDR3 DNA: TGTGCCAGCAGCCAAGATCTCGGCGGGAGGGCCATTTATGAGCAGTTCTTC.

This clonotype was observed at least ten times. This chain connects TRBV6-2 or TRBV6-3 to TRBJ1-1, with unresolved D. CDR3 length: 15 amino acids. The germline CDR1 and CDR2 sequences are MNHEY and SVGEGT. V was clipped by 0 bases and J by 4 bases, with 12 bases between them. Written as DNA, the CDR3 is TGTGCCAGCAGTTACTCTTGGGCGAGGAGCACTGAAGCTTTCTTT. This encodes CASSYSWARSTEAFF.

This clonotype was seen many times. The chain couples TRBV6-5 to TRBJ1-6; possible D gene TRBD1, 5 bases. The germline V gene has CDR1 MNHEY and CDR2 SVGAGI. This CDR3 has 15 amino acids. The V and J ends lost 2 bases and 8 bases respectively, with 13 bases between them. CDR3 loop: CASSYGTLRDSPLHF. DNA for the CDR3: TGTGCCAGCAGTTACGGGACGCTGAGGGATTCACCCCTCCACTTT.

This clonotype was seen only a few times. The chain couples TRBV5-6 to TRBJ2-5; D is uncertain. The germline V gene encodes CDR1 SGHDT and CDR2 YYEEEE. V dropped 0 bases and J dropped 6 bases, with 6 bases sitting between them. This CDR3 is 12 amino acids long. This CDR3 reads CASSLDRKTQYF. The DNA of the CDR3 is TGTGCCAGCAGCTTGGACAGAAAGACCCAGTACTTC.

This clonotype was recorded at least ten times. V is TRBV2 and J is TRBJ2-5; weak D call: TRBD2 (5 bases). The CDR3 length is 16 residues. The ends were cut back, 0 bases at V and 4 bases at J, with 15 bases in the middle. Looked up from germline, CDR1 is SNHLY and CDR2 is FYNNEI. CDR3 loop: CASSEAPGVWGETQYF. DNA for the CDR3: TGTGCCAGCAGTGAAGCGCCCGGGGTTTGGGGAGAGACCCAGTACTTC.

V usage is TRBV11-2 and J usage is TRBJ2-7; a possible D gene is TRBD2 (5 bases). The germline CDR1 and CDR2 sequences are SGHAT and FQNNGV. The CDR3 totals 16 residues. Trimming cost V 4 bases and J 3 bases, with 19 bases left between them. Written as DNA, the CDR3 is TGTGCCAGCAGCTCCATGTCCGGCGGGCTTTTCTACGAGCAGTACTTC. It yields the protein CASSSMSGGLFYEQYF.

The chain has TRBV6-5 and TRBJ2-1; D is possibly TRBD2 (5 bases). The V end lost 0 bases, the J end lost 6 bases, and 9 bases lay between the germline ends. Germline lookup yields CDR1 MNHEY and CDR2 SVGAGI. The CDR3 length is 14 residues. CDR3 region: CASSYSARGNEQFF. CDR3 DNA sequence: TGTGCCAGCAGTTACTCGGCCCGGGGCAATGAGCAGTTCTTC.

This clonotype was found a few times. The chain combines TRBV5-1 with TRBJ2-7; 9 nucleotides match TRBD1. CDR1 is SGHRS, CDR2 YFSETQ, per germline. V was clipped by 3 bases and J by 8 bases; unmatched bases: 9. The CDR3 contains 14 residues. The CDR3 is CASSSGYGTGKQYF. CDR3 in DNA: TGCGCCAGCAGCTCGGGATACGGGACAGGGAAGCAGTACTTC.

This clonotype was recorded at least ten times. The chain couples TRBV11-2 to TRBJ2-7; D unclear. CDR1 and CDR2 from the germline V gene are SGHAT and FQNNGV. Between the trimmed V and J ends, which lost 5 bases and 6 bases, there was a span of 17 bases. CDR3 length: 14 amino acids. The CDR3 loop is CASSPGPNSGEQYF. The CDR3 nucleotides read TGTGCCAGCAGCCCTGGGCCCAATTCGGGCGAGCAGTACTTC.

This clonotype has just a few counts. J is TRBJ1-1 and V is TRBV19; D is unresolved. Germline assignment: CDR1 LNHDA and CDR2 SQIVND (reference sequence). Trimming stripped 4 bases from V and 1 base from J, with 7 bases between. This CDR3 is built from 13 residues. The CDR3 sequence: CASSKRSNTEAFF. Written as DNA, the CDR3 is TGTGCCAGTAGTAAAAGGTCGAACACTGAAGCTTTCTTT.